This T cell receptor (beta chain) was recorded in a study of beta chain features in type 1 diabetes. Study observations and caveats: In every one of the four CD4+ subsets, TCRB CDR3s were moderately but significantly shorter in Type 1 diabetes patients.

Notes on this clone: Its specificity is not known.

CDR3 length: 14 residues. V gave up 5 bases and J gave up 7 bases; unmatched junction bases: 9. Germline V gene lookup returns CDR1 MGHDK and CDR2 SYGVNS. Sequencing targeted expressed TCRB transcripts, as all isolated RNA had been reverse transcribed. The data were produced by immunoSEQ multiplex PCR, yet TCRdb's version contains in-frame clones alone and is incomplete. Among under 250,000 clones listed, roughly 14% were seen once. Sequencing was carried out using naive CD4+ T cells from blood. This chain connects TRBV25-1 to TRBJ2-7; 9 positions agree with TRBD2. The source of this sequence is a man aged 30-40 years with type 1 diabetes. The CDR3 DNA follows: TGTGCCAGCAGTCTAGCGGGGTCTACGAGGGAGCAGTACTTC. Protein sequence: CASSLAGSTREQYF.